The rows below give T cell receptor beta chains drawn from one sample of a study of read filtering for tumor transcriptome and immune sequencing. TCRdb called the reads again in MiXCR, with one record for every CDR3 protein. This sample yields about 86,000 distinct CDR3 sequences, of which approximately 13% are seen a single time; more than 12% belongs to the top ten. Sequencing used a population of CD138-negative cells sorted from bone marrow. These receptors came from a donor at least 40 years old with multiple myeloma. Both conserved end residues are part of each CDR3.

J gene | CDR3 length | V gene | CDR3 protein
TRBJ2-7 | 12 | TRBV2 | CASGRTQGAQYF
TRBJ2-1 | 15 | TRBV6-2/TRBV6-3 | CASSYPNPSNNEQFF
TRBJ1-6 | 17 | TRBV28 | CASSPGTGAPYNSPLHF
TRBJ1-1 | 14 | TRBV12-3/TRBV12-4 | CASSLGRMNTDAFF
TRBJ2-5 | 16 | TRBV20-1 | CSARPFPSGREETQYF
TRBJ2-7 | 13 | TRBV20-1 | CSARGGRGNEQYF
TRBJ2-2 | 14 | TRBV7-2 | CASSLGGGTGELFF
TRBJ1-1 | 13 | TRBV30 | CAWSDGAYTEAFF
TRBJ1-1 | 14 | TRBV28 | CASIKQGVRTEAFF
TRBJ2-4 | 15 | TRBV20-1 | CSAAAGGVAKNIQYF
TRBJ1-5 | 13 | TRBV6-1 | CASSVFEEQPQHF
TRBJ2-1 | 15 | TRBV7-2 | CASSLGTSGVYEQFF
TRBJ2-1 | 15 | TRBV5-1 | CASSLEGTSYNEQFF
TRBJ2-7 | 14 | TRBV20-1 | CSASSPAVTYEQYF
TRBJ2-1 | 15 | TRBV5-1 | CASSLVGAAGDEQFF
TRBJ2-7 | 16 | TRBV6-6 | CASSYSRTGGRDEQYF
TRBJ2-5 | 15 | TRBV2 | CATLGPAGGPETQYF
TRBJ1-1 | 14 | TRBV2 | CASSGGVGNTEAFF
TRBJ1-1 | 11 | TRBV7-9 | CASSGFTEAFF
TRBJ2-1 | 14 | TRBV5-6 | CASSFGTTYNEQFF
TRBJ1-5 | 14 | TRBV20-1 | CSARDPGNNQPQHF
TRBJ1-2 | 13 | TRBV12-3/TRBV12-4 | CASSSTVSGGYTF
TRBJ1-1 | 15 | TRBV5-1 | CASSLASGTGGVAFF
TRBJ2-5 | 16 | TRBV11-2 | CASSSSRLAGVLPQYF
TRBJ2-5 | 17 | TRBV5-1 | CASSPPPLAGGGETQYF
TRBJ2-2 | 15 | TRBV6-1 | CASSTVGAATGELFF
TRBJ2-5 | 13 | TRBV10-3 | CAISKSEKETQYF
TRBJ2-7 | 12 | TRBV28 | CASSLLGYEQYF
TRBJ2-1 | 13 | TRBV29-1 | CSVRNRAYNEQFF
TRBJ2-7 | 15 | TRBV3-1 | CASSQELLSSYEQYF
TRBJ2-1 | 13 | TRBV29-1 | CSVPSGSYNGQFF
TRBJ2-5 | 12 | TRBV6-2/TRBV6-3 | CAIRGAGETQYF
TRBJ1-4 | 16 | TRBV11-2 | CASRHLLGGRNEKLFF
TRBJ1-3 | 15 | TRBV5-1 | CASSLEGAAGNTIYF